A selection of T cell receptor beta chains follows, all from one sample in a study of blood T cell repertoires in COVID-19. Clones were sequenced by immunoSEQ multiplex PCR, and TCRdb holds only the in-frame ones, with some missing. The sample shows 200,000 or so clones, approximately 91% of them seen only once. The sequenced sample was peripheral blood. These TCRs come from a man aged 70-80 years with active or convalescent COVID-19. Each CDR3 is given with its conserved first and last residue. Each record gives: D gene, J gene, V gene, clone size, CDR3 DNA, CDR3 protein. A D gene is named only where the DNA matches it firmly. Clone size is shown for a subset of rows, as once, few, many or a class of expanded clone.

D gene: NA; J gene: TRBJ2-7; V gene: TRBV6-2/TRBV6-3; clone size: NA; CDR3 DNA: TGTGCCAGCAGTATTAGCCCCCCGGGACGGGACAACCAGCAGTACTTC; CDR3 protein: CASSISPPGRDNQQYF
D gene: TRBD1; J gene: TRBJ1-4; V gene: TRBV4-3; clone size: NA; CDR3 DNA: TGCGCCAGCAGCCAAGGTGGAGGACAGGGGAATGAAAAACTGTTTTTT; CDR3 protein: CASSQGGGQGNEKLFF
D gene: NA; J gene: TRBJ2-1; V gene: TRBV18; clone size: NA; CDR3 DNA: TGTGCCAGTCTGGGCGGGGCGACCTACAATGAGCAGTTCTTC; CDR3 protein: CASLGGATYNEQFF
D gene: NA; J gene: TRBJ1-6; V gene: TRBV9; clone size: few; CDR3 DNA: TGTGCCAGCAGCGTAGAAGCTGAAAATTCACCCCTCCACTTT; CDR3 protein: CASSVEAENSPLHF
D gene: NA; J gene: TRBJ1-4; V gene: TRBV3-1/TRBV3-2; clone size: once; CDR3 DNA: TGTGCCAGCAGCCAAGATAGGGGGTTAAAACTGTTTTTT; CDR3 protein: CASSQDRGLKLFF
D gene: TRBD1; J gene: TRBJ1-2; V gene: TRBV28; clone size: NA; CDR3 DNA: TGTGCCAGCAGTTCTCCCCCGGGACAGGGATCAAACACCTTC; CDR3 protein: CASSSPPGQGSNTF
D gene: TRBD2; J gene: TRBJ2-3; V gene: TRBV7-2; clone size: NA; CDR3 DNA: TGTGCCAGCAGCTTGAGGGCTAGCGGGGGAGTAAGCACAGATACGCAGTATTTT; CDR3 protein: CASSLRASGGVSTDTQYF
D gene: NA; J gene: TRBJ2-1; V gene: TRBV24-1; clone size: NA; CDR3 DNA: TGTGCCACCAGTGATCCGGGAGTCTCCTACAATGAGCAGTTCTTC; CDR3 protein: CATSDPGVSYNEQFF
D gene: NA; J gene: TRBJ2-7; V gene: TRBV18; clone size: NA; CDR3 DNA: TGTGCCAGCTCACCACGGGCGGGAAACTACGAGCAGTACTTC; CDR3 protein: CASSPRAGNYEQYF
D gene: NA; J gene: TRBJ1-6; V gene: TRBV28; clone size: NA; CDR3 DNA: TGTGCCAGCAACAGACCAGGGGTTGAAGGTTATAATTCACCCCTCCACTTT; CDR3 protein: CASNRPGVEGYNSPLHF
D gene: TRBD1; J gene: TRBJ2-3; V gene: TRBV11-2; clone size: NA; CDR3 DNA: TGTGCCAGCAGCTTAGGGGACAGGGTATTTGATACGCAGTATTTT; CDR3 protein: CASSLGDRVFDTQYF
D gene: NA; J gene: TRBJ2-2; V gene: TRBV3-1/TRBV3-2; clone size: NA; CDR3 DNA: TGTGCCAGCAGCCAAGAGAGGGTCACCGGGGAGCTGTTTTTT; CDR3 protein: CASSQERVTGELFF
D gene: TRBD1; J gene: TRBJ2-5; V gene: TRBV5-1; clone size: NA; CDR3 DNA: TGCGCCAGCAGCTTGGAGGCAGGGGGCAGGGAGACCCAGTACTTC; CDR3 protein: CASSLEAGGRETQYF
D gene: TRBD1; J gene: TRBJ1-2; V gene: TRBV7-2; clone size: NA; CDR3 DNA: TGTGCCAGCAGCCCCCCGGGGACAGGGGGCGTTGGCTACACCTTC; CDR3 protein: CASSPPGTGGVGYTF